This is a list of T cell receptor beta chains from one sample in a study of T cells after posttransplantation cyclophosphamide. The assay was immunoSEQ multiplex PCR, and TCRdb's table has in-frame clones only and misses some. The sample has around 23,000 clones, roughly 70% seen once. Input material: memory CD4+ T cells sorted from PBMCs. Every receptor here comes from a woman aged 60-70 years in good health, CMV-negative, and a related stem cell transplant donor. Each CDR3 is given with its conserved first and last residue. A D gene is named only where the DNA matches it firmly.

TRBD1	TRBV4-3	TRBJ1-1	CASSQDRQGGTEAFF
TRBD1	TRBV11-2	TRBJ1-2	CASSRPGTGSGYTF
.	TRBV6-5	TRBJ2-5	CASSLTGKVQETQYF
TRBD1	TRBV2	TRBJ1-2	CATHPQLDRTYGYTF
.	TRBV27	TRBJ2-1	CASSLRLAYSSYNEQFF
TRBD1	TRBV2	TRBJ1-2	CASSPDRHDGYTF
.	TRBV28	TRBJ2-1	CASHSSYNEQFF
.	TRBV28	TRBJ2-7	CASSMLTVTYEQYF
.	TRBV7-2	TRBJ2-1	CASSLGQAYNEQFF
TRBD1	TRBV19	TRBJ2-3	CASSIDRTGADTQYF
.	TRBV7-2	TRBJ2-5	CASSPRWQGETQYF
TRBD1	TRBV30	TRBJ1-2	CAWSVLRTGGYGYTF
.	TRBV7-2	TRBJ1-1	CASSRITDTEAFF
TRBD2	TRBV6-6	TRBJ2-7	CASQSRLAGGDEQYF
TRBD1	TRBV29-1	TRBJ2-5	CSVKTGEETQYF
TRBD1	TRBV5-4	TRBJ2-7	CASRYGKGAGEQYF
.	TRBV27	TRBJ2-5	CASSLWYSPRETQYF
TRBD1	TRBV30	TRBJ1-5	CAWGAGTGGGQPQHF
.	TRBV2	TRBJ1-1	CASSNRENTEAFF
.	TRBV6-6	TRBJ2-2	CASSYRGTGELFF
TRBD2	TRBV18	TRBJ2-7	CASSPSEREGRHF
.	TRBV7-7	TRBJ2-5	CASSFNHGQETQYF
.	TRBV6-5	TRBJ1-3	CASSQTFGNGNTIYF
TRBD2	TRBV2	TRBJ2-7	CASSDWTSSHEQYF
TRBD1	TRBV11-2	TRBJ2-7	CASSQPRGEQYF
TRBD1	TRBV28	TRBJ1-1	CASLRDRISPGAFF
.	TRBV5-1	TRBJ2-5	CASSPTHMTGGETQYF
TRBD1	TRBV19	TRBJ1-3	CASTSTRGQFGNTIYF
.	TRBV19	TRBJ1-5	CASSIRGGGGFQPQHF
TRBD1	TRBV6-6	TRBJ1-2	CASSYSGQGTGGYTF
TRBD2	TRBV2	TRBJ2-1	CATSREGQGNEQFF
TRBD1	TRBV7-9	TRBJ2-1	CASSTGTEIEQFF
.	TRBV9	TRBJ1-3	CASSVGNSGNTIYF
.	TRBV11-1	TRBJ2-7	CASSLETGEQYF
TRBD1	TRBV6-4	TRBJ1-1	CASSDSGRGRAFF
.	TRBV7-3	TRBJ1-1	CASSLNQGSGTEASF
.	TRBV29-1	TRBJ1-1	CSVSQGTEAFF
TRBD2	TRBV6-5	TRBJ2-1	CASIRAGAADNEQFF
.	TRBV7-8	TRBJ1-5	CASSLKTGNQPQHF
.	TRBV7-9	TRBJ1-4	CASSLIEEKLFF
TRBD2	TRBV19	TRBJ2-7	CASSRTSGYEQYF
.	TRBV5-1	TRBJ1-3	CASRSQASGNTIYF
TRBD2	TRBV7-2	TRBJ2-2	CASSPTSGRTGELFF
TRBD1	TRBV10-1	TRBJ1-6	CASSVGTENSPLHF
.	TRBV11-3	TRBJ2-5	CASSLEGSGTQYF
.	TRBV2	TRBJ2-5	CASSAQGSSETQYF
TRBD1	TRBV27	TRBJ1-1	CASRATGVESGTEAFF
.	TRBV6-1	TRBJ2-4	CASSEYPTKNIQYF
TRBD1	TRBV6-4	TRBJ2-2	CASTRTGNTGELFF
.	TRBV7-9	TRBJ1-6	CASTRGYSPLHF